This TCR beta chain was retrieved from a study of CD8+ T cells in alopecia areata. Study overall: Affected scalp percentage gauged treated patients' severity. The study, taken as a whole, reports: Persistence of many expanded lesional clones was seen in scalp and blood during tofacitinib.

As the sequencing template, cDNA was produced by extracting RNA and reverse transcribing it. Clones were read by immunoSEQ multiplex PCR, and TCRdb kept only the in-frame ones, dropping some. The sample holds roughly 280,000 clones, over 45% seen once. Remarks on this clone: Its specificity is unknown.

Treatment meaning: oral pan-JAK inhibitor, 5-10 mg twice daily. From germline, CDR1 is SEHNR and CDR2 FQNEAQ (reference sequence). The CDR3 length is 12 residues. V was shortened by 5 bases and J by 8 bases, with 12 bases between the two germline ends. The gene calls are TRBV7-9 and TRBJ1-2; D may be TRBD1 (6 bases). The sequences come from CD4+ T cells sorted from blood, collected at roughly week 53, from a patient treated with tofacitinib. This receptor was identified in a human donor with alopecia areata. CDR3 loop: CASSETGWGYTF. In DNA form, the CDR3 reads TGTGCCAGCAGCGAGACAGGCTGGGGCTACACCTTC.